What follows are 2 T cell receptor beta chains derived from one specimen sequenced in a study of blood T cell repertoires in COVID-19. Data came from immunoSEQ multiplex PCR; TCRdb stores just in-frame clones and leaves some out. The sample records about 150,000 clones, 78% being singletons. Sequencing was carried out using PBMCs or T cells enriched from blood (not recorded which). Receptor source: a woman aged 50 to 65 who had recovered from COVID-19.

Only a few counts were recorded for this clone. V and J are TRBV7-9 and TRBJ2-7; D might be TRBD2 (7 bases). The V end was cut by 1 base, the J end by 3 bases, with 22 bases between. The CDR3 spans 18 residues. In germline, CDR1 is SEHNR, CDR2 FQNEAQ (reference sequence). This CDR3 reads CASSLGDYNSAGVYEQYV. CDR3 in DNA: TGTGCCAGCAGCTTAGGGGACTATAACTCAGCAGGGGTCTACGAGCAGTACGTC.

This rearrangement joins TRBV5-1 to TRBJ1-3, with TRBD1 as a possible D gene (6 bases). This CDR3 has 16 residues. V was clipped by 4 bases and J by 7 bases, with 21 bases between them. Germline V lookup: CDR1 SGHRS, CDR2 YFSETQ. For the CDR3, the DNA is TGCGCCAGCAGCCCCCGGGACACCAATTCGAAGAACACCATATATTTT. This encodes CASSPRDTNSKNTIYF.